This T cell receptor beta chain stems from a study of T cells in Graves' hyperthyroidism and ophthalmopathy. The wider study: Upon initial diagnosis and before any treatment, peripheral blood was collected.

There were TCR beta CDR3 regions amplified from RNA transcripts. A first-round RT-PCR of the TCR CDR3 used the HTBI primer set. One entry per CDR3 protein, called by TCRdb with MiXCR from the multiplex PCR reads. Among about 520,000 distinct CDR3 sequences, roughly 25% were seen once, and the ten largest hold roughly 12%. As regards this clonotype: A read error is possible here, since a much larger clone lies one base away.

Germline values: CDR1 MDHEN, CDR2 SYDVKM. CDR3 size: 13 residues. This clonotype was sampled from a woman aged 25 to 39 with Graves' ophthalmopathy. The sequenced sample consisted of blood. V is TRBV28 and J is TRBJ1-2, with D unresolved. The DNA for the CDR3 is TGTGCCAACAGTTTATTTAAAGTCTATGGCTACACCTTC. Protein: CANSLFKVYGYTF.